This entry lists 24 T cell receptor beta chains sequenced from one sample in a study of T cells expressing NK-cell markers. TCRdb reprocessed the 5' RACE reads and reports one entry per CDR3 protein, with no DNA. The table lists around 180,000 distinct CDR3 sequences. The sequencing sample was made of blood T cells: a sorted CD56 or NKG2C T cell subset, CD4+ or CD8+ T cells, or bulk PBMC T cells (not recorded which). These receptors were obtained from a man aged 18 to 70 in good health.

The V call is TRBV14, the J call TRBJ2-7; without DNA, the TCRdb call of TRBD1 cannot be checked. The CDR3 runs 13 residues. Germline assignment: CDR1 SGHDN and CDR2 FVKESK. CDR3: CASSQEDSYEQYF.

V and J are TRBV11-2 and TRBJ1-5; absent DNA, TCRdb's TRBD1 call cannot be checked. Germline CDR1 SGHAT, CDR2 FQNNGV. The CDR3 has 16 amino acids. CDR3: CASSLVTGASNQPQHF.

V usage is TRBV4-1 and J usage is TRBJ2-7. The germline gives CDR1 MGHRA, CDR2 YSYEKL. CDR3 length: 15 residues. This CDR3 reads CASSQEWSRPYEQYF.

The chain has TRBV13 and TRBJ1-2; TCRdb indicates TRBD1, and absent DNA this call remains unverified. The CDR3 has 15 residues. Germline V gene sequence: CDR1 PRHDT, CDR2 FYEKMQ (reference sequence). The CDR3 here is CASSPWTEPGAGYTF. Drawing the rest from reference TRBV13 and TRBJ1-2, the complete variable domain is AAGVIQSPRHLIKEKRETATLKCYPIPRHDTVYWYQQGPGQDPQFLISFYEKMQSDKGSIPDRFSAQQFSDYHSELNMSSLELGDSALYFCASSPWTEPGAGYTFGSGTRLTVV.

The V and J genes are TRBV28 and TRBJ2-1. The germline V gene encodes CDR1 MDHEN and CDR2 SYDVKM. CDR3 length equals 11 residues. The chain's CDR3 is CATQLGNEQFF.

This rearrangement joins TRBV7-6 to TRBJ1-1; there is no DNA to check the TCRdb D call of TRBD1. Germline V lookup: CDR1 SGHVS, CDR2 FNYEAQ. The CDR3 is 15 amino acids. CDR3 residues: CASSSRDNQNTEAFF.

The chain joins TRBV27 to TRBJ1-1; lacking DNA, the TRBD1 call made by TCRdb goes unchecked. Germline CDR1 and CDR2: MNHEY and SMNVEV (reference sequence). This CDR3 region has 14 residues. This CDR3 is CASSFTGYNTEAFF.

This sequence joins TRBV28 and TRBJ2-3; the TCRdb D gene call, TRBD2, has no DNA to confirm it. Germline V lookup: CDR1 MDHEN, CDR2 SYDVKM. CDR3 length: 15 amino acids. The CDR3 region is CASSRSGGGTDTQYF. Full variable domain (rest looked up from reference TRBV28 and TRBJ2-3): DVKVTQSSRYLVKRTGEKVFLECVQDMDHENMFWYRQDPGLGLRLIYFSYDVKMKEKGDIPEGYSVSREKKERFSLILESASTNQTSMYLCASSRSGGGTDTQYFGPGTRLTVL.

This chain uses TRBV12-3 or TRBV12-4 with TRBJ1-1. The CDR3 contains 12 residues. CDR3 sequence: CASSLEGSEAFF.

V gene TRBV5-1 combines with J gene TRBJ1-4. Germline V CDR1 and CDR2: SGHRS, YFSETQ. The CDR3 contains 15 residues. CDR3 in amino acids: CASSSLLGGNEKLFF. The full variable domain, completed using reference TRBV5-1 and TRBJ1-4, is KAGVTQTPRYLIKTRGQQVTLSCSPISGHRSVSWYQQTPGQGLQFLFEYFSETQRNKGNFPGRFSGRQFSNSRSEMNVSTLELGDSALYLCASSSLLGGNEKLFFGSGTQLSVL.

CDR3: CASSPRMTGRKSPLHF. The rearrangement uses TRBV13 and TRBJ1-6; absent DNA, TCRdb's TRBD1 call cannot be checked. This CDR3 region has 16 residues. From germline, CDR1 is PRHDT and CDR2 FYEKMQ (reference sequence).

This rearrangement joins TRBV6-5 to TRBJ2-1; no DNA is available, so the TRBD1 call from TCRdb remains unchecked. Germline V gene sequence: CDR1 MNHEY, CDR2 SVGAGI. The CDR3 runs 15 residues. CDR3: CASSVTREGFDEQFF.

This chain links TRBV5-1 with TRBJ2-3; the D call from TCRdb, TRBD2, cannot be confirmed without DNA. The germline gives CDR1 SGHRS, CDR2 YFSETQ. This CDR3 is 20 amino acids long. CDR3 sequence reads: CASSRFFSSGGAVLTDTQYF.

The gene calls are TRBV5-1 and TRBJ2-1; lacking DNA, the TRBD1 call made by TCRdb goes unchecked. Germline lookup yields CDR1 SGHRS and CDR2 YFSETQ. This CDR3 contains 14 residues. The CDR3 region is CASSWFGGNNEQFF.

This chain links TRBV27 with TRBJ2-7; TCRdb calls TRBD2, which cannot be checked without DNA. Germline CDR1 is MNHEY and CDR2 is SMNVEV (reference sequence). The CDR3 loop spans 14 amino acids. The CDR3 loop reads CASTKAGTSYEQYF.

The rearrangement uses TRBV11-1 and TRBJ2-7; without DNA, the TCRdb call of TRBD1 cannot be checked. The length of the CDR3 is 17 residues. Germline lookup yields CDR1 SGHAT and CDR2 FQDESV (reference sequence). The CDR3 is CASSLWAAGTGSHEQYF.

The rearrangement uses TRBV27 and TRBJ2-7; the D call from TCRdb, TRBD1, cannot be confirmed without DNA. Per germline, CDR1 MNHEY and CDR2 SMNVEV (reference sequence). CDR3 length equals 14 residues. The CDR3 is CASRSLQGPYEQYF.

V and J are TRBV13 and TRBJ1-3. Per the germline V gene, CDR1 is PRHDT and CDR2 is FYEKMQ (reference sequence). CDR3 size: 15 residues. The CDR3 protein is CASSQSVGAGNTIYF.

The rearrangement uses TRBV9 and TRBJ1-1; TCRdb returns TRBD1, unconfirmable since there is no DNA. CDR1 is SGDLS and CDR2 is YYNGEE in the germline V gene. The CDR3 consists of 14 residues. This CDR3 is CARVSINRETEAFF.

The V call is TRBV19, the J call TRBJ2-5; as DNA is missing, the TRBD2 call by TCRdb cannot be tested. Germline V gene data show CDR1 as LNHDA and CDR2 as SQIVND (reference sequence). This CDR3 contains 16 residues. The CDR3 reads CASSITLIGLQETQYF.

V and J are TRBV2 and TRBJ2-5; TCRdb's D call of TRBD2 is untestable without DNA. There are 14 residues in the CDR3. CDR1 and CDR2 (germline): SNHLY, FYNNEI. This chain's CDR3 is CASKQRGGWETQYF.

V and J are TRBV12-3 or TRBV12-4 and TRBJ2-5; checking the TCRdb D call of TRBD1 is not possible without DNA. This CDR3 has 14 residues. This CDR3 is CASSLSLVVETQYF.

V usage is TRBV6-4 and J usage is TRBJ2-7; as DNA is missing, the TRBD2 call by TCRdb cannot be tested. The germline gives CDR1 MRHNA, CDR2 SNTAGT. The CDR3 covers 13 residues. CDR3 amino acids: CASSEGPQGEQYF.

V and J are TRBV5-4 and TRBJ2-5; the TRBD2 assignment by TCRdb is unverifiable without DNA. The length of the CDR3 is 14 residues. The germline gives CDR1 SGHNT, CDR2 YYREEE (reference sequence). The CDR3 is CASMTSGVWETQYF.